This is a list of T cell receptor beta chains from one sample in a study of blood T cell repertoires in COVID-19. TCRdb keeps only in-frame clones here, not all; method: immunoSEQ multiplex PCR. In the table there are almost 350,000 clones, more than 70% of which are singletons. Sample: peripheral blood. Receptors were obtained from a woman in her fifties or sixties with COVID-19, enrolled during active disease. Each CDR3 is given with its conserved first and last residue. Fields, in order: clone size, V gene, J gene, CDR3 protein. A clone size is listed for some rows: how often the clone was seen (once, few, many), or a class if it is expanded.

>.|TRBV5-1|TRBJ1-4
CASSWPGDEKLFF
>.|TRBV18|TRBJ1-4
CASSPLGQINEKLFF
>once|TRBV28|TRBJ2-7
CASSRRTGDSYEQYF
>.|TRBV6-6|TRBJ2-3
CASSRPGQDRTDTQYF
>.|TRBV30|TRBJ1-3
CAWIIGSTIYF
>.|TRBV6-2/TRBV6-3|TRBJ2-2
CASSRTGGKNTGELFF
>.|TRBV2|TRBJ1-5
CASSEDNNSNQPQHF
>.|TRBV11-2|TRBJ2-4
CASSLDVQGAGTKNIQYF
>.|TRBV11-2|TRBJ2-2
CASSLGQTNTGELFF
>.|TRBV7-3|TRBJ1-3
CASSSQGAGTGNTIYF
>.|TRBV21-1|TRBJ2-5
CASNPSPSDAAQYF
>.|TRBV11-2|TRBJ1-4
CASRRLGRHVEKLFF